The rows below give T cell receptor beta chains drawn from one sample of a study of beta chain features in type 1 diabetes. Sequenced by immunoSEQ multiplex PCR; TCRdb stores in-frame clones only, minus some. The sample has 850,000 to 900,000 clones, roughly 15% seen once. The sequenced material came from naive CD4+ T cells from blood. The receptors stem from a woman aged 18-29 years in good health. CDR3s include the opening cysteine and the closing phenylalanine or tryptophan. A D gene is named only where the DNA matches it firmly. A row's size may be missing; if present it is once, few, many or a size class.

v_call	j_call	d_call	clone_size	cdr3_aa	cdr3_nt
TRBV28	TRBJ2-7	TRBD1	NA	CASREEDRGRVLRYEQYF	TGTGCCAGCAGGGAAGAGGACAGGGGGAGAGTCCTACGCTACGAGCAGTACTTC
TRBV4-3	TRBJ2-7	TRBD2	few	CASSQDRTSGRTISYEQYF	TGCGCCAGCAGCCAAGATAGGACTAGCGGGAGGACTATCTCCTACGAGCAGTACTTC
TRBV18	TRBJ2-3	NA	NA	CASSPTSTDTQYF	TGTGCCAGCTCACCAACTAGTACAGATACGCAGTATTTT
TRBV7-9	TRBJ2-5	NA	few	CASRRPGHDQETQYF	TGTGCCAGCAGACGTCCGGGACATGATCAAGAGACCCAGTACTTC
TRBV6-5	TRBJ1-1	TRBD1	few	CASSYGDRLKAFF	TGTGCCAGCAGTTACGGGGACAGGCTTAAAGCTTTCTTT
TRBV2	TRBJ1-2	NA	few	CASQGHYGYTF	TGTGCCTCCCAGGGACACTATGGCTACACCTTC
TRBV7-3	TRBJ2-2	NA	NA	CASSLTGTRPGELFF	TGTGCCAGCAGCTTAACTGGTACTAGACCCGGGGAGCTGTTTTTT
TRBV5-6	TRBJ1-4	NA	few	CASSEGGLSGTNEKLFF	TGTGCCAGCAGCGAAGGGGGGTTGAGCGGAACTAATGAAAAACTGTTTTTT
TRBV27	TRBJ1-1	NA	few	CASPLRRPEGSNTEAFF	TGTGCCAGTCCACTACGGCGCCCAGAGGGGTCAAACACTGAAGCTTTCTTT
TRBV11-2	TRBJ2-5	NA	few	CASSLKAVGTQYF	TGTGCCAGCAGCCTCAAGGCCGTTGGGACCCAGTACTTC
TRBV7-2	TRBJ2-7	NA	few	CASSLGTEYEQYF	TGTGCCAGCAGCTTAGGGACAGAATACGAGCAGTACTTC
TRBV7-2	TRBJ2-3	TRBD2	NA	CASSPTGRLAARADTQYF	TGTGCCAGCAGCCCAACCGGCCGACTAGCGGCCAGAGCTGATACGCAGTATTTT
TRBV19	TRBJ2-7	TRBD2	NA	CASSPRTSGSLSYEQYF	TGTGCCAGTAGTCCGCGGACTAGCGGGAGTCTCTCCTACGAGCAGTACTTC
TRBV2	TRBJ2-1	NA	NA	CASSLTNEQFF	TGTGCCAGCAGCCTAACCAATGAGCAGTTCTTC
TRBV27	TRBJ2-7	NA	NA	CASSSYYEQYF	TGTGCCAGCAGTTCCTACTACGAGCAGTACTTC
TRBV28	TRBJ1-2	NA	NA	CASSPVFLSSGYTF	TGTGCCAGCAGCCCCGTATTTCTTTCTTCCGGCTACACCTTC
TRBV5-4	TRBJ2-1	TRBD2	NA	CASRLSGSVDEQFF	TGTGCCAGCAGACTTAGCGGGAGTGTCGATGAGCAGTTCTTC
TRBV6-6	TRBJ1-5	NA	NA	CAISGGPNQPQHF	TGTGCCATCAGTGGGGGGCCCAATCAGCCCCAGCATTTT
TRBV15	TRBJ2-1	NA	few	CATSRDSPVNEQFF	TGTGCCACCAGCAGAGACAGCCCAGTTAATGAGCAGTTCTTC
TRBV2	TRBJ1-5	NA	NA	CASSGGDQPQHF	TGTGCCAGCAGTGGGGGAGATCAGCCCCAGCATTTT
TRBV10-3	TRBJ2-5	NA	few	CATSMAGQETQYF	TGTGCTACATCGATGGCAGGGCAAGAGACCCAGTACTTC
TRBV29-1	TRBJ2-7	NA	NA	CSVEAVTAYEQYF	TGCAGCGTTGAGGCCGTGACAGCCTACGAGCAGTACTTC